A selection of T cell receptor beta chains follows, all from one sample in a study of T cell repertoires in cytomegalovirus infection. TCRdb re-analysed the reads in MiXCR, keeping a single row per CDR3 protein. The sample lists approximately 180,000 distinct CDR3 sequences; nearly 9.5% were seen once. Material for sequencing was PBMCs. The receptor source for this set is a human donor in good health (CMV status not recorded). Some clones in this sample may be carry-over from other donors' samples. CDR3s include the opening cysteine and the closing phenylalanine or tryptophan. D genes are given only for firm matches. Clone size is shown for a subset of rows, as once, few, many or a class of expanded clone.

J | size | V | D | DNA | CDR3
TRBJ1-2 | - | TRBV7-2 | TRBD1 | TGTGCCAGCAGCCTCAGGGGGCAGGGCTACACCTTC | CASSLRGQGYTF
TRBJ1-4 | many | TRBV7-2 | - | TGTGCCAGCAGCGAGGCGGGACACGAGATTGAAAAACTGTTTTTT | CASSEAGHEIEKLFF
TRBJ2-7 | many | TRBV7-9 | - | TGTGCCAGCAGCTACGGGGAAGGGTACGAGCAGTACTTC | CASSYGEGYEQYF
TRBJ2-3 | few | TRBV10-1 | - | TGCGCCACCGCCCGGGACGACTCCACAGATACGCAGTATTTT | CATARDDSTDTQYF
TRBJ2-7 | - | TRBV5-1 | TRBD1 | TGCGCCAGCAGCGTCCACGGGACAGATAATTTCTACGAGCAGTACTTC | CASSVHGTDNFYEQYF
TRBJ2-5 | many | TRBV28 | TRBD1 | TGTGCCAGCAGTGGGACAGGGCTCTTCCAAGAGACCCAGTACTTC | CASSGTGLFQETQYF
TRBJ1-2 | many | TRBV5-6 | TRBD1 | TGTGCCAGCAGCCCCGGGACAGAGTATGGCTACACCTTC | CASSPGTEYGYTF
TRBJ1-1 | many | TRBV7-2 | - | TGTGCCAGCAGCTTAGCAGGGGTCTCTGAAGCTTTCTTT | CASSLAGVSEAFF
TRBJ2-3 | - | TRBV18 | TRBD1 | TGTGCCAGCTCAGGGACAGGGGTCTATACGCAGTATTTT | CASSGTGVYTQYF
TRBJ1-1 | many | TRBV7-2 | - | TGTGCCAGCAGCTTAGTTGGGCAGGGCGTTTTGAACACTGAAGCTTTCTTT | CASSLVGQGVLNTEAFF
TRBJ2-5 | many | TRBV7-8 | TRBD1 | TGTGCCAGCAGCCATTACAGGGGAGAGACCCAGTACTTC | CASSHYRGETQYF
TRBJ2-1 | - | TRBV7-2 | - | TGTGCCACGCAGAGGCCGGGCTACAATGAGCAGTTCTTC | CATQRPGYNEQFF
TRBJ2-1 | many | TRBV7-2 | - | TGTGCCAGCAGCTTATCCGCATACAATGAGCAGTTCTTC | CASSLSAYNEQFF
TRBJ2-7 | many | TRBV5-1 | - | TGCGCCAGCAGCTTGGAATTATTGTCGGCGGCAGGGGCCTACGAGCAGTACTTC | CASSLELLSAAGAYEQYF
TRBJ1-5 | many | TRBV7-8 | TRBD1 | TGTGCCAGCAGCTTCGGGACAGGGGGTCGTCAGCCCCAGCATTTT | CASSFGTGGRQPQHF
TRBJ2-5 | few | TRBV20-1 | - | TGCAGTGCCCCGGGCTTGGGAGAGACCCAGTACTTC | CSAPGLGETQYF
TRBJ2-5 | - | TRBV20-1 | - | TGCAGTGTTGAAAACCCTCGGGGTCGAGAGACCCAGTACTTC | CSVENPRGRETQYF
TRBJ1-5 | - | TRBV20-1 | - | TGCAGTGCTAGAGTTGGAGGAGTAAATCAGCCCCAGCATTTT | CSARVGGVNQPQHF
TRBJ1-6 | many | TRBV7-8 | TRBD1 | TGTGCCAGCAGCTTCGGGACAGGGGTTTCGGCTTCACCCCTCCACTTT | CASSFGTGVSASPLHF
TRBJ2-1 | many | TRBV6-2/TRBV6-3 | TRBD2 | TGTGCCAGCACCCGAGGGACTAGCGGGGCCTCCTACAATGAGCAGTTCTTC | CASTRGTSGASYNEQFF
TRBJ2-3 | many | TRBV19 | - | TGTGCCAGTACGAATGGCGTCTACACAGATACGCAGTATTTT | CASTNGVYTDTQYF
TRBJ2-2 | many | TRBV6-5 | - | TGTGCCAGCAGTTACTCGAACAGGTCTCCCGGGGAGCTGTTTTTT | CASSYSNRSPGELFF
TRBJ1-1 | - | TRBV4-3 | - | TGCGCCAGCAGCCAAAGTGGGTACACTGAAGCTTTCTTT | CASSQSGYTEAFF
TRBJ2-5 | once | TRBV19 | - | TGTGCCAGTAAAGGCTTCGTGGGGATGGAGACCCAGTACTTC | CASKGFVGMETQYF
TRBJ2-3 | - | TRBV6-2/TRBV6-3 | - | TGTGCCAGCAACAAGATAGGGGCCCCAGATACGCAGTATTTT | CASNKIGAPDTQYF
TRBJ2-7 | many | TRBV7-3 | TRBD1 | TGTGCCAGCAGCCAATCCGGGGACAGGGTCTACGAGCAGTACTTC | CASSQSGDRVYEQYF